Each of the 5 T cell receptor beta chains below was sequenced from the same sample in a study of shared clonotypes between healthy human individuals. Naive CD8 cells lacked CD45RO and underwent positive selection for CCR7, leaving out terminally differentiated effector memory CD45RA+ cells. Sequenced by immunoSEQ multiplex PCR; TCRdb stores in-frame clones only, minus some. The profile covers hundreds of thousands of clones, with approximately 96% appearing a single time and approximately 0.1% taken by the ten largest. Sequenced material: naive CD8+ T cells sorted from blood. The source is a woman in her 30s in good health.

Here the CDR3 reads CASSPRDSIMNTEAFF. CDR3 DNA: TGTGCCAGCAGCCCTCGGGACAGCATTATGAACACTGAAGCTTTCTTT. This sequence joins TRBV21-1 and TRBJ1-1; the table gives TRBD1 as D, unverified against the DNA. TRBV21-1 is an annotated pseudogene. The length of the CDR3 is 16 residues.

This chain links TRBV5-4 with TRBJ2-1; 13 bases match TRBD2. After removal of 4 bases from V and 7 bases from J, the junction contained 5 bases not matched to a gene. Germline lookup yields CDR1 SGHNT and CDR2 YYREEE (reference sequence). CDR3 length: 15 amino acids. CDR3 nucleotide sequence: TGTGCCAGCAGCCACGGACTAGCGGGAGAGAATGAGCAGTTCTTC. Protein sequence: CASSHGLAGENEQFF.

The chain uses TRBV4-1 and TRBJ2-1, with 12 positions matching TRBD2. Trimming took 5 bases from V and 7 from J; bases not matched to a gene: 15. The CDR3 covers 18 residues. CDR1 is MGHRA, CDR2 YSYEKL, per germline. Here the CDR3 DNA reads TGCGCCAGCAGCACCCTGCCTCTAGCGGGAGGGCCCAAGAATGAGCAGTTCTTC. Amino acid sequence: CASSTLPLAGGPKNEQFF.

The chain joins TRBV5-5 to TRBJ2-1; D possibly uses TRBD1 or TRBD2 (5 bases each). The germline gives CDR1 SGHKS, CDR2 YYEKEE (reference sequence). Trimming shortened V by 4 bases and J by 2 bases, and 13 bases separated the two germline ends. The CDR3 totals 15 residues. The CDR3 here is CASSDGTATYNEQFF. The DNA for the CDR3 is TGTGCCAGCAGCGACGGGACGGCCACCTACAATGAGCAGTTCTTC. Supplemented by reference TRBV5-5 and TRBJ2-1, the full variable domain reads DAGVTQSPTHLIKTRGQQVTLRCSPISGHKSVSWYQQVLGQGPQFIFQYYEKEERGRGNFPDRFSARQFPNYSSELNVNALLLGDSALYLCASSDGTATYNEQFFGPGTRLTVL.

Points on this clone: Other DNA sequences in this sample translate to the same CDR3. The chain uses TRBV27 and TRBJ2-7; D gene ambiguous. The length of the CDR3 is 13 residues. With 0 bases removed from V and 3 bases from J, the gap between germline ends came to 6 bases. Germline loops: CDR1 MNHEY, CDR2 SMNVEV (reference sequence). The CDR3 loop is CASSLSPSYEQYF. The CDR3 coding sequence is TGTGCCAGCAGTTTATCCCCCAGCTACGAGCAGTACTTC.